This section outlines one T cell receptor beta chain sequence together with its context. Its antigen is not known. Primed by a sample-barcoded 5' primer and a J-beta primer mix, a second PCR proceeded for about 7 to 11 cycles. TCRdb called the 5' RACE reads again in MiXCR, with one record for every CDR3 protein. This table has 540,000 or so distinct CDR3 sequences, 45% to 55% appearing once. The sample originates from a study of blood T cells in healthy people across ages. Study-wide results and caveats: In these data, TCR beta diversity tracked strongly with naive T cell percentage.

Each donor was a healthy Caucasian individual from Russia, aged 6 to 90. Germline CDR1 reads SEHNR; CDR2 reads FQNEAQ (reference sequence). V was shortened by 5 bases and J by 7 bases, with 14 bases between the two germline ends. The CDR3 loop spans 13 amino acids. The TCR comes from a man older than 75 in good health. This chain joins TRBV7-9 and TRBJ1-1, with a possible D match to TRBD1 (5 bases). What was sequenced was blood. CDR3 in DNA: TGTGCCAGCAGCCTATGGGGGGACGGTGAAGCTTTCTTT. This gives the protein CASSLWGDGEAFF.